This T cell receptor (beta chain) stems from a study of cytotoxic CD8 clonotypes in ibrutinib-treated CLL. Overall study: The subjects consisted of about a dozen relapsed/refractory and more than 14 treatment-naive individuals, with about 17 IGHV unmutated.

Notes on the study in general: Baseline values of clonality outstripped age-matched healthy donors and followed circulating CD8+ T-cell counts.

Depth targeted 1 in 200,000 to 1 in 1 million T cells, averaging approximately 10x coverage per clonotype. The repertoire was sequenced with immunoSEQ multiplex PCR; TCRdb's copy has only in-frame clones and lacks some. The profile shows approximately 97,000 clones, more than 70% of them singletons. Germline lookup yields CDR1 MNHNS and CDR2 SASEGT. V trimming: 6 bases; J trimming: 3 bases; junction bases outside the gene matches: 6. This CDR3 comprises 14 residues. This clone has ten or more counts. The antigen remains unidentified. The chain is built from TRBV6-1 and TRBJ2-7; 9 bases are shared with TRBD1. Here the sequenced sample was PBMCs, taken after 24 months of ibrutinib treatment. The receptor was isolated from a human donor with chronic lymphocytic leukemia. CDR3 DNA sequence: TGTGCCAGCAGACTACAGGGGGCTGGCTACGAGCAGTACTTC. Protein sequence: CASRLQGAGYEQYF.